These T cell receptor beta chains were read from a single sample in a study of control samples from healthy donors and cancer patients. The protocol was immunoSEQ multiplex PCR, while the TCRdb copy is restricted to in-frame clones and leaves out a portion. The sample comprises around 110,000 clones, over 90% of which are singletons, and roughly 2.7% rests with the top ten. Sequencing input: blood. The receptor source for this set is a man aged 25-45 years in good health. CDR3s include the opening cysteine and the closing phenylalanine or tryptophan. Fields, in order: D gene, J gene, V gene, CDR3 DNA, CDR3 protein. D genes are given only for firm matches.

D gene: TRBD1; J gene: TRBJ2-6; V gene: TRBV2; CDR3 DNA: TGTGCCAGCAGTGCCCGACAGGGATACTCTGGGGCCAACGTCCTGACTTTC; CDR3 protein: CASSARQGYSGANVLTF
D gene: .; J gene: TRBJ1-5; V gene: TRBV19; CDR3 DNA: TGTGCCAGTAGTATCGGTTACAGGGTCAATCAGCCCCAGCATTTT; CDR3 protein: CASSIGYRVNQPQHF
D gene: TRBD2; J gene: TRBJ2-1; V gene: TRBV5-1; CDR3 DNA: TGCGCCAGCAGGTTTAACCTAGCGGGGAAAAATGAGCAGTTCTTC; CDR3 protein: CASRFNLAGKNEQFF
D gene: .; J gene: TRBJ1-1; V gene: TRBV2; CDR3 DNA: TGTGCCAGCGGCCGGCGAAGGGGCACTGAAGCTTTCTTT; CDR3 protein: CASGRRRGTEAFF
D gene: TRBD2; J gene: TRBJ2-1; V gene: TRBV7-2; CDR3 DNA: TGTGCCGTAGCGGGGGGGTGGCGGGACAATGAGCAGTTCTTC; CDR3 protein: CAVAGGWRDNEQFF
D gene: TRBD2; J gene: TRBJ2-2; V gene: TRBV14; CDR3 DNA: TGTGCCAGCAGCAAGTGGGGGGGAAGCACCGGGGAGCTGTTTTTT; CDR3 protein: CASSKWGGSTGELFF
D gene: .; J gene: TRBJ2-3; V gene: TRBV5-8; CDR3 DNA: TGTGCCAGCAGCCCCCGTGATACTGAGGCTAGCGTTACAGATACGCAGTATTTT; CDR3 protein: CASSPRDTEASVTDTQYF
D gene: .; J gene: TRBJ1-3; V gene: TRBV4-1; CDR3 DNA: TGCGCCAGCAGCCAAGGGTTCGCCAACTCTGGAAACACCATATATTTT; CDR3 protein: CASSQGFANSGNTIYF
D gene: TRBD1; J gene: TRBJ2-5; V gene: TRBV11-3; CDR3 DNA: TGTGCCAGCAGCAGGCACAGGGGGGAGACCCAGTACTTC; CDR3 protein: CASSRHRGETQYF
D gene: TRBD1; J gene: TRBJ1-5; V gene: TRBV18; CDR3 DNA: TGTGCCAGCTCACTGGGACAGTCCCTAGTTGGTCAGCCCCAGCATTTT; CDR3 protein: CASSLGQSLVGQPQHF
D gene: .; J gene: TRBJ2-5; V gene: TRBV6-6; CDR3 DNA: TGTGCCAGCAGAACCTCAGGGGAAGAGACCCAGTACTTC; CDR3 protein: CASRTSGEETQYF
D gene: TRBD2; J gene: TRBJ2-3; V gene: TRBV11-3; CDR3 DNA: TGTGCCAGCAGCTTGGCGGGGGGCACAGATACGCAGTATTTT; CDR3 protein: CASSLAGGTDTQYF
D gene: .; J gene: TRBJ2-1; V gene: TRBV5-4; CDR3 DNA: TGTGCCAGCAGCCCCCTGACAGGAAGGGTGAGGAATGAGCAGTTCTTC; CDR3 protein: CASSPLTGRVRNEQFF
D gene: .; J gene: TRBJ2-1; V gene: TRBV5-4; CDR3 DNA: TGTGCCAGCAGCTTGGGGGATAGGGGCTACAATGAGCAGTTCTTC; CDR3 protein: CASSLGDRGYNEQFF
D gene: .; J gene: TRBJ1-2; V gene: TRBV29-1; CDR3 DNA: TGCAGCGTTGAAAAGGGACGGCCCTATGGCTACACCTTC; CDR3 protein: CSVEKGRPYGYTF
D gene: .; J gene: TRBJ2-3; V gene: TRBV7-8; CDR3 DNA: TGTGCCAGCAGCTACAGGAGATTCACAGATACGCAGTATTTT; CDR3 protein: CASSYRRFTDTQYF
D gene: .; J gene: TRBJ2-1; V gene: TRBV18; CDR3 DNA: TGTGCCAGCTCACCACCTTTCTGGAGTGGTGGTGAGCAGTTCTTC; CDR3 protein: CASSPPFWSGGEQFF
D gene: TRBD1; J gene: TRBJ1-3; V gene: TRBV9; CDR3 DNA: TGTGCCAGCAGCCTCGAGGCACTCAGGGGGAACACCATATATTTT; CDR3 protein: CASSLEALRGNTIYF